These T cell receptor beta chains were read from a single sample in a study of control samples from healthy donors and cancer patients. The table came from immunoSEQ multiplex PCR; TCRdb's copy has only in-frame clones and leaves some out. The table has about 75,000 clones, about 95% seen once. Material for sequencing was blood. The receptors derive from a woman between 40 and 55 years old in good health. Each CDR3 is given with its conserved first and last residue. Each record gives: J gene, V gene, CDR3 protein.

>TRBJ2-7|TRBV7-9
CASSFETGTGPDSYEQYF
>TRBJ2-2|TRBV4-1
CASSQLGGTNTGELFF
>TRBJ2-3|TRBV4-2
CASSRGTSGRALTDTQYF
>TRBJ1-4|TRBV19
CASTTGGLDEKLFF
>TRBJ1-6|TRBV4-3
CASSQDLHPPLHF
>TRBJ2-4|TRBV7-2
CASSLKIGKNIQYF
>TRBJ2-2|TRBV3-1/TRBV3-2
CASSQDISGESGELFF
>TRBJ2-5|TRBV6-6
CASSRGLAGGDETQYF
>TRBJ2-1|TRBV27
CASSLRFPLSSYNEQFF
>TRBJ1-2|TRBV5-1
CASSFGQGNGYTF
>TRBJ2-2|TRBV11-1
CASSLDVGAGELFF
>TRBJ1-5|TRBV9
CASSPRDSNQPQHF
>TRBJ2-7|TRBV5-1
CASSADRPYEQYF
>TRBJ2-3|TRBV19
CASLAGGSDTQYF
>TRBJ2-3|TRBV9
CASSVAGARDTQYF
>TRBJ2-1|TRBV24-1
CATSPRGRGGNEQFF
>TRBJ2-1|TRBV19
CASSIWGLASNEQFF
>TRBJ2-2|TRBV19
CASSTAGTSGTGELFF
>TRBJ2-1|TRBV2
CASRTLGLASNEQFF
>TRBJ1-5|TRBV6-4
CASSPEEGAGQPQHF
>TRBJ2-1|TRBV6-2/TRBV6-3
CASSYGPQGFTDEQFF
>TRBJ1-1|TRBV29-1
CSLAKGGYTEAFF
>TRBJ1-1|TRBV19
CASSMGYPNTEAFF
>TRBJ2-1|TRBV20-1
CSAGAYNEQFF
>TRBJ1-1|TRBV7-9
CASSFTDLEAFF
>TRBJ1-3|TRBV7-9
CASSHDSIPNTIYF
>TRBJ2-7|TRBV5-4
CASSLGERGGTYEQYF
>TRBJ2-2|TRBV2
CASRAGQGRVGELFF